This passage covers 22 T cell receptor beta chains from one sample sequenced in a study of control samples from healthy donors and cancer patients. Assay: immunoSEQ multiplex PCR; the TCRdb copy retains only in-frame clones and omits some. The profile shows about 140,000 clones, under 95% of them singletons. The sequencing sample was made of blood. The origin of the receptors is a man aged 40-50 years in good health.

This chain uses TRBV11-2 with TRBJ1-2; a weak D match, TRBD1 (5 bases). V was pared by 4 bases and J by 7 bases, with 16 bases between. Germline CDR1 is SGHAT and CDR2 is FQNNGV. CDR3 length: 14 residues. The CDR3 here is CASSYTTGLGGYTF. In DNA, the CDR3 is TGTGCCAGCAGCTATACTACGGGGCTGGGTGGCTACACCTTC.

The chain joins TRBV9 to TRBJ1-3, with a tentative D call TRBD1 (6 bases). Trimming removed 0 bases at V and 4 bases at J, with 11 bases between. The CDR3 consists of 15 residues. Germline V gene data show CDR1 as SGDLS and CDR2 as YYNGEE. Here the CDR3 reads CASSVGTGLGNTIYF. CDR3 nucleotide sequence: TGTGCCAGCAGCGTAGGAACAGGGTTGGGAAACACCATATATTTT.

The V and J genes are TRBV7-2 and TRBJ1-3; TRBD1 aligns across 7 bases. This CDR3 is built from 16 residues. J lost 5 bases, V lost 2 bases, and 9 bases had no gene match. Per germline, CDR1 SGHTA and CDR2 FQGNSA. The CDR3 nucleotides read TGTGCCAGCAGCTTAAAGCCCACAGGGGTTAGAAACACCATATATTTT. Translated, it gives CASSLKPTGVRNTIYF.

V is TRBV6-5 and J is TRBJ2-1; 7 bases fit TRBD1. Germline CDR1 MNHEY, CDR2 SVGAGI. CDR3 length equals 15 residues. V gave up 4 bases and J gave up 2 bases; unmatched junction bases: 5. Here the CDR3 reads CASSSDRLPYNEQFF. In DNA, the CDR3 is TGTGCCAGCAGTTCGGACAGGCTACCCTACAATGAGCAGTTCTTC.

The chain is built from TRBV28 and TRBJ2-7; 15 bases align to TRBD2. With 8 bases clipped from V and 3 bases from J, the junction kept 5 bases outside the gene matches. Germline assignment: CDR1 MDHEN and CDR2 SYDVKM. This CDR3 is built from 15 residues. The CDR3 is CASGKGLAGGYEQYF. The CDR3 DNA is TGTGCCAGCGGGAAGGGACTAGCGGGAGGCTACGAGCAGTACTTC.

The chain is built from TRBV9 and TRBJ2-5; 9 bases line up with TRBD2. Germline V gene lookup returns CDR1 SGDLS and CDR2 YYNGEE. This CDR3 region has 16 residues. V shed 0 bases and J 4 bases; nucleotides not matched to a gene: 7. The CDR3 spells CASSVGLAGVSETQYF. CDR3 nucleotide sequence: TGTGCCAGCAGCGTAGGATTAGCGGGAGTATCAGAGACCCAGTACTTC.

V and J are TRBV28 and TRBJ1-2; D is unresolved. Trimming pared 5 bases from V and 8 bases from J, leaving 24 bases between. Per the germline V gene, CDR1 is MDHEN and CDR2 is SYDVKM. This CDR3 contains 16 residues. CDR3 protein: CASSAFDTLRVRGYTF. In DNA, the CDR3 is TGTGCCAGCAGTGCCTTTGACACGCTAAGGGTGAGGGGCTACACCTTC.

The chain has TRBV24-1 and TRBJ2-2, with a possible D match to TRBD1 (6 bases). Germline V gene data show CDR1 as KGHDR and CDR2 as SFDVKD. V was shortened by 8 bases and J by 5 bases, with 14 bases between the two germline ends. This CDR3 is 14 amino acids long. CDR3 sequence (DNA): TGTGCCACCAACCAAAACACAGGGACCGGGGAGCTGTTTTTT. Its protein product is CATNQNTGTGELFF.

The sample holds one count of this clone. The chain links TRBV7-2 to TRBJ2-5; TRBD1 aligns across 9 bases. Trimming took 1 base from V and 0 from J; bases not matched to a gene: 6. Germline V CDR1 and CDR2: SGHTA, FQGNSA. The CDR3 totals 17 residues. CDR3 sequence reads: CASSLGDREGYQETQYF. The DNA for the CDR3 is TGTGCCAGCAGCTTAGGGGACAGGGAGGGATACCAAGAGACCCAGTACTTC.

This chain connects TRBV5-6 to TRBJ1-1; the D is unclear. V lost 0 bases to trimming and J lost 4 bases, with 7 bases between them. From germline, CDR1 is SGHDT and CDR2 YYEEEE. There are 13 residues in the CDR3. CDR3 nucleotide sequence: TGTGCCAGCAGCTTGGGCGTTAGCACTGAAGCTTTCTTT. It codes for CASSLGVSTEAFF.

V is TRBV9 and J is TRBJ2-5, with 7 bases matching TRBD1. In germline, CDR1 is SGDLS, CDR2 YYNGEE. Germline trimming cut 3 bases from V and 1 base from J; bases unmatched to any gene: 3. The CDR3 runs 14 residues. Here the CDR3 DNA reads TGTGCCAGCAGCGGGGGACAGTCCCAAGAGACCCAGTACTTC. It codes for CASSGGQSQETQYF.

V usage is TRBV13 and J usage is TRBJ1-2, with 8 positions matching TRBD1. This CDR3 comprises 15 residues. V shed 5 bases and J 4 bases; nucleotides not matched to a gene: 9. Per germline, CDR1 PRHDT and CDR2 FYEKMQ (reference sequence). The CDR3 loop is CASSISGQGAYGYTF. The CDR3 DNA follows: TGTGCCAGCAGCATTTCCGGACAGGGCGCCTATGGCTACACCTTC.

This chain connects TRBV7-9 to TRBJ1-2, with D perhaps matching TRBD1 (5 bases). V lost 5 bases, J lost 3 bases, and 13 bases lay in between. The length of the CDR3 is 14 residues. The germline V gene encodes CDR1 SEHNR and CDR2 FQNEAQ (reference sequence). CDR3: CASSQAGAYYGYTF. The DNA for the CDR3 is TGTGCCAGCAGCCAGGCTGGGGCTTACTATGGCTACACCTTC.

V is TRBV10-2 and J is TRBJ1-3; no firm D call. The germline V gene encodes CDR1 WSHSY and CDR2 SAAADI. The CDR3 contains 13 residues. The V gene lost 8 bases and the J gene lost 1 base, with 9 bases spanning the gap. Written as DNA, the CDR3 is TGCGCCAGCGGAGGAGGGTCTGGAAACACCATATATTTT. This codes for CASGGGSGNTIYF.

The chain joins TRBV10-3 to TRBJ1-2; D unresolved. The CDR3 sequence is 11 residues long. With 10 bases removed from V and 0 bases from J, the gap between germline ends came to 6 bases. Germline V gene lookup returns CDR1 ENHRY and CDR2 SYGVKD. CDR3 protein: CATGTNYGYTF. DNA of the CDR3: TGTGCCACCGGAACTAACTATGGCTACACCTTC.

V is TRBV7-8 and J is TRBJ1-1, with D perhaps matching TRBD1 (5 bases). The CDR3 totals 13 residues. CDR1 and CDR2 from the germline V gene are SGHVS and FQNEAQ. Trimming left V 0 bases short and J 9 bases short, with 11 bases between. The CDR3 protein is CASSLAVVGQAFF. CDR3 coding DNA: TGTGCCAGCAGCTTAGCGGTTGTGGGGCAAGCTTTCTTT.

The rearrangement joins TRBV5-1 to TRBJ1-1; a possible D gene is TRBD1 (5 bases). Trimming cost V 0 bases and J 0 bases, with 12 bases left between them. Germline V lookup: CDR1 SGHRS, CDR2 YFSETQ. The length of the CDR3 is 16 residues. Here the CDR3 reads CASSLGQGKVNTEAFF. As DNA, the CDR3 is TGCGCCAGCAGCTTGGGGCAGGGAAAAGTGAACACTGAAGCTTTCTTT.

CDR3 in DNA: TGTGCCAGCTCAGCTGACAGGACGGACACCGGGGAGCTGTTTTTT. Amino acid sequence: CASSADRTDTGELFF. The J gene is TRBJ2-2, the V gene TRBV18, with D possibly matching TRBD1 (6 bases). CDR1 KGHSH and CDR2 LQKENI come from the germline V gene. Between the trimmed V and J ends, which lost 5 bases and 3 bases, there was a span of 13 bases. CDR3 length: 15 amino acids.

This sequence joins TRBV7-2 and TRBJ1-4; D is uncertain. Germline values: CDR1 SGHTA, CDR2 FQGNSA. The CDR3 extends over 16 amino acids. V was shortened by 1 base and J by 4 bases, with 13 bases between the two germline ends. CDR3 sequence reads: CASSLESPGFNEKLFF. CDR3 DNA sequence: TGTGCCAGCAGCTTAGAATCACCGGGGTTTAATGAAAAACTGTTTTTT. The full variable domain, with the rest looked up from reference TRBV7-2 and TRBJ1-4, is GAGVSQSPSNKVTEKGKDVELRCDPISGHTALYWYRQSLGQGLEFLIYFQGNSAPDKSGLPSDRFSAERTGGSVSTLTIQRTQQEDSAVYLCASSLESPGFNEKLFFGSGTQLSVL.

The gene calls are TRBV18 and TRBJ1-1; D gene unclear. The CDR3 consists of 16 residues. Germline V lookup: CDR1 KGHSH, CDR2 LQKENI. Deletions cut 1 base from V and 3 bases from J, with 15 bases between. CDR3 DNA sequence: TGTGCCAGCTCACCACTTCTCGCCAGGTCGGACACTGAAGCTTTCTTT. Residues: CASSPLLARSDTEAFF.

The genes are TRBV28 and TRBJ1-6; D remains unclear. The germline CDR1 and CDR2 sequences are MDHEN and SYDVKM. V was shortened by 6 bases and J by 9 bases, with 12 bases between the two germline ends. This CDR3 is 13 amino acids long. The CDR3 nucleotides read TGTGCCAGCAGCATGGATGGGCGTTCACCCCTCCACTTT. Its protein product is CASSMDGRSPLHF.

The V and J genes are TRBV20-1 and TRBJ2-3, with 9 positions matching TRBD2. The CDR3 consists of 15 residues. Germline V gene data show CDR1 as DFQATT and CDR2 as SNEGSKA (reference sequence). The trim removed 3 bases at V and 0 bases at J, leaving 4 bases unmatched. CDR3 region: CSASEAGGSTDTQYF. The CDR3, as DNA: TGCAGTGCTAGTGAAGCGGGGGGTAGCACAGATACGCAGTATTTT.